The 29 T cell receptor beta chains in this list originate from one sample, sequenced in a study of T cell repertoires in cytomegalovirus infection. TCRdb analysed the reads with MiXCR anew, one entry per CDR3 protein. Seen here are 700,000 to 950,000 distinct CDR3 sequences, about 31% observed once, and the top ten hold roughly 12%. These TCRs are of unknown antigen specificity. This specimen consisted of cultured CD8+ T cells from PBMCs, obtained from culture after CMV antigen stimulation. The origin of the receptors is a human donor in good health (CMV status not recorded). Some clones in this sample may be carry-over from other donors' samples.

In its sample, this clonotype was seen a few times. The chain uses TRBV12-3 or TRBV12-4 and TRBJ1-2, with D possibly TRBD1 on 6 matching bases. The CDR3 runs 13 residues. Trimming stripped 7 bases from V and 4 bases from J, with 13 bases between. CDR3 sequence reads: CASTDTGTYGYTF. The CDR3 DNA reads TGTGCCAGCACTGATACAGGGACCTATGGCTACACCTTC.

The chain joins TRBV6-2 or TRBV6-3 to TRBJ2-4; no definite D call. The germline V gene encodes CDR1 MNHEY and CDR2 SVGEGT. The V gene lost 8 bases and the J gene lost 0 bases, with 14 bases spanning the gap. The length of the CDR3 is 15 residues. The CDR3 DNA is TGTGCCAGCGCCATCCGAAAGGGAGCCAAAAACATTCAGTACTTC. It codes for CASAIRKGAKNIQYF.

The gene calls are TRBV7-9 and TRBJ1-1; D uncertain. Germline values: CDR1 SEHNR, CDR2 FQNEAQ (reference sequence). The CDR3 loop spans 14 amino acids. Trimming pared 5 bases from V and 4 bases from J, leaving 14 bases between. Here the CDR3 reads CASSTGFMVTEAFF. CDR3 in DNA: TGTGCCAGCAGCACCGGTTTTATGGTCACTGAAGCTTTCTTT. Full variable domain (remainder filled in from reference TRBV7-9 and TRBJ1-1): DTGVSQNPRHKITKRGQNVTFRCDPISEHNRLYWYRQTLGQGPEFLTYFQNEAQLEKSRLLSDRFSAERPKGSFSTLEIQRTEQGDSAMYLCASSTGFMVTEAFFGQGTRLTVV.

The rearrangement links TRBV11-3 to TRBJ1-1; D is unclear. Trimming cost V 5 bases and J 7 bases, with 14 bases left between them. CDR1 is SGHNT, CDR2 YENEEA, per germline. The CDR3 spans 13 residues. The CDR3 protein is CASSHSFGSEAFF. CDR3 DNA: TGTGCCAGCAGCCACTCTTTTGGCAGTGAAGCTTTCTTT.

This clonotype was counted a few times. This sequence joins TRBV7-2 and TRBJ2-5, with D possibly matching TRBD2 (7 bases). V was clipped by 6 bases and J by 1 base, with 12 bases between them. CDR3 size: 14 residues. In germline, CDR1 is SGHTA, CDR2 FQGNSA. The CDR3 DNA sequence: TGTGCCAGCAGGGGGAGGGGGGGCCAAGAGACCCAGTACTTC. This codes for CASRGRGGQETQYF.

CDR3 sequence (DNA): TGTGCCAGCAGTTACAGGGATTTCTATAATTCACCCCTCCACTTT. This codes for CASSYRDFYNSPLHF. The V call is TRBV6-5, the J call TRBJ1-6; no clear D. The CDR3 sequence is 15 residues long. Germline V CDR1 and CDR2: MNHEY, SVGAGI. Trimming shortened V by 2 bases and J by 3 bases, and 8 bases separated the two germline ends.

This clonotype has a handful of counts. CDR3 nucleotides: TGCGCCAGCAGCCAATCCGGACTAGCGGGACGTCAAGAGACCCAGTACTTC. It specifies CASSQSGLAGRQETQYF. V is TRBV4-3 and J is TRBJ2-5; 12 positions match TRBD2. CDR1 is LGHNA and CDR2 is YSLEER in the germline V gene. The J segment lost 2 bases and the V segment lost 2 bases, leaving 6 bases of the junction unmatched. There are 17 residues in the CDR3.

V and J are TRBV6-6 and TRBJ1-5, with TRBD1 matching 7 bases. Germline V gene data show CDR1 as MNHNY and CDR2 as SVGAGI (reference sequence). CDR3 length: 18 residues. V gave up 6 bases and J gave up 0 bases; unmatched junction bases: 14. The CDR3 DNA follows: TGTGCCAGCAGCAACCAGACAGGGTATGAATTTAGCAATCAGCCCCAGCATTTT. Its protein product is CASSNQTGYEFSNQPQHF.

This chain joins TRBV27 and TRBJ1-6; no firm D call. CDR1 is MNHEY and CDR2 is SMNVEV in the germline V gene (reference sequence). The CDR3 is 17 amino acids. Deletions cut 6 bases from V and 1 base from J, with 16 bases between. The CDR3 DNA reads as TGTGCCAGCAGCCATGGAGGCACTGTGTCCTATAATTCACCCCTCCACTTT. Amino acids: CASSHGGTVSYNSPLHF.

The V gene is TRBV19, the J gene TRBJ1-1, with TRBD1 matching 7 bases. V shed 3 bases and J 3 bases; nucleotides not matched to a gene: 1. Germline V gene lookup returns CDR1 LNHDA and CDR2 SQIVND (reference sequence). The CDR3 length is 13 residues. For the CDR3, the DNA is TGTGCCAGTAGTATGGGACAGTACACTGAAGCTTTCTTT. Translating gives CASSMGQYTEAFF.

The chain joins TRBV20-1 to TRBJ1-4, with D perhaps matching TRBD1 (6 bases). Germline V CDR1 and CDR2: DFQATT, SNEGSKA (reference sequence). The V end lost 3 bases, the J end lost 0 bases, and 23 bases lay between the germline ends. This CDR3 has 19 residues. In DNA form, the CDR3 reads TGCAGTGCTAGGGGGAAGGGACAACCGATCTCTGCAACTAATGAAAAACTGTTTTTT. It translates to CSARGKGQPISATNEKLFF.

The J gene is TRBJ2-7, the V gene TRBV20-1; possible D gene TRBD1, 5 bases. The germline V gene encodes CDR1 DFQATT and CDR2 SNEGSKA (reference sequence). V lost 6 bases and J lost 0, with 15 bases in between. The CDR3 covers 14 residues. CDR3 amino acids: CSAYEDMTSYEQYV. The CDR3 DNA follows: TGCAGTGCCTACGAGGACATGACCTCCTACGAGCAGTACGTC.

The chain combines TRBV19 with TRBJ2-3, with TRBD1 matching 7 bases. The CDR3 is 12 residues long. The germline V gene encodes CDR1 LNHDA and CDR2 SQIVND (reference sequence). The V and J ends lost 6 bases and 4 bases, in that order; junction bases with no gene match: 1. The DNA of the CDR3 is TGTGCCAGTAGGACAGGGCCAGATACGCAGTATTTT. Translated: CASRTGPDTQYF.

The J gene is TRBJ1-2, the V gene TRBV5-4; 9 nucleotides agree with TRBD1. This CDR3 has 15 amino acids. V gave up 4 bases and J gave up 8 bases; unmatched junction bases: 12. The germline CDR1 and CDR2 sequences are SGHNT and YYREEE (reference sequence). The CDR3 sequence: CASSGTGGWVTGYTF. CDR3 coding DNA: TGTGCCAGCAGCGGAACAGGGGGCTGGGTCACGGGCTACACCTTC. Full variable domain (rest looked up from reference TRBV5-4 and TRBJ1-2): ETGVTQSPTHLIKTRGQQVTLRCSSQSGHNTVSWYQQALGQGPQFIFQYYREEENGRGNFPPRFSGLQFPNYSSELNVNALELDDSALYLCASSGTGGWVTGYTFGSGTRLTVV.

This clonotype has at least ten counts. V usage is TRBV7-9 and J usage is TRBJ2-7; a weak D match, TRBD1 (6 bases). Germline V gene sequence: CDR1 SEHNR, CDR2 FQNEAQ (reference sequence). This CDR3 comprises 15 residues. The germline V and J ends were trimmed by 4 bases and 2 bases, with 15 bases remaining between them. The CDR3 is CASSSDWDTPYEQYV. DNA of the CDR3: TGTGCCAGCAGCTCCGACTGGGACACTCCCTACGAGCAGTACGTC.

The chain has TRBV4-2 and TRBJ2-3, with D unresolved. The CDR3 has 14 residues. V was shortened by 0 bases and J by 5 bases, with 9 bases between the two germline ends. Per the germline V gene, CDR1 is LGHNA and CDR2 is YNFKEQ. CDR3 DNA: TGTGCCAGCAGCCAAGATGCGGCAGAAGATACGCAGTATTTT. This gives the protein CASSQDAAEDTQYF.

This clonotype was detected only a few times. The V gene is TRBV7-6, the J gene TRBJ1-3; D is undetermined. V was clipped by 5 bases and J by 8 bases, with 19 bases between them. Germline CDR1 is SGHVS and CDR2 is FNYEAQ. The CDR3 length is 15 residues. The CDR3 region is CASSPSDHGVHTIYF. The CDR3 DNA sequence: TGTGCCAGCAGCCCATCAGATCACGGGGTTCACACCATATATTTT.

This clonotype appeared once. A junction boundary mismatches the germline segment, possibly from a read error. Written as DNA, the CDR3 is TGTGCCAGCAGTCAAGCCCCAGGACTAGCCCTCCAAGGGACCCAGTACTTC. As protein: CASSQAPGLALQGTQYF. V and J are TRBV7-9 and TRBJ2-5, with TRBD2 identical over 8 bases. Per the germline V gene, CDR1 is SEHNR and CDR2 is FQNEAQ (reference sequence). This CDR3 comprises 17 residues.

The CDR3 region has the DNA TGTGCCAGCAGTTTGGAACCTCCCTGGCAAGAGACCCAGTACTTC. Amino acid sequence: CASSLEPPWQETQYF. The chain links TRBV12-3 or TRBV12-4 to TRBJ2-5; D is ambiguous. Trimming stripped 3 bases from V and 2 bases from J, with 13 bases between. This CDR3 has 15 residues.

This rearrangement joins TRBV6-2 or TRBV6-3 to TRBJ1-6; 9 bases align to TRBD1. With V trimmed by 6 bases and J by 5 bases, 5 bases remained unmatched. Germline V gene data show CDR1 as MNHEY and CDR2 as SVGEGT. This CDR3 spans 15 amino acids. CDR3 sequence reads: CASSLTGGDNSPLHF. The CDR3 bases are TGTGCCAGCAGCCTGACAGGGGGAGATAATTCACCCCTCCACTTT.

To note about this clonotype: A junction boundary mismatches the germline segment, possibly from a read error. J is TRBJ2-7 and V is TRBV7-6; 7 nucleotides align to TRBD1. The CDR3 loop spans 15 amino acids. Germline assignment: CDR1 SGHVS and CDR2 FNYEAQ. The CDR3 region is CVSSQPRTGSYEQYF. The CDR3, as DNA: TGTGTCAGCAGCCAACCCCGGACAGGCTCCTACGAGCAGTACTTC. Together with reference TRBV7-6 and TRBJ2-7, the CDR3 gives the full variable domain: GAGVSQSPRYKVTKRGQDVALRCDPISGHVSLYWYRQALGQGPEFLTYFNYEAQQDKSGLPNDRFSAERPEGSISTLTIQRTEQRDSAMYRCVSSQPRTGSYEQYFGPGTRLTVT.

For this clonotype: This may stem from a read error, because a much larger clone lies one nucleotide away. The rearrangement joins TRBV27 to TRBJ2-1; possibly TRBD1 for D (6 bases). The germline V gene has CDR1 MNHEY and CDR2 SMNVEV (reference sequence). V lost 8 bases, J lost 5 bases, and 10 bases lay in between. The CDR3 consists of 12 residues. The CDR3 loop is CASRQDHNEQFF. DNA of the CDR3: TGTGCCAGCCGACAGGACCACAATGAGCAGTTCTTC.

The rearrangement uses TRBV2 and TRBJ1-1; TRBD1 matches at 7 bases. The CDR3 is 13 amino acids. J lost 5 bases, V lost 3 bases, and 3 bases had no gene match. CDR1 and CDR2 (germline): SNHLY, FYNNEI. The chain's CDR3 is CASSDYRGTEAFF. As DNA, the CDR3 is TGTGCCAGCAGTGACTACAGGGGTACTGAAGCTTTCTTT.

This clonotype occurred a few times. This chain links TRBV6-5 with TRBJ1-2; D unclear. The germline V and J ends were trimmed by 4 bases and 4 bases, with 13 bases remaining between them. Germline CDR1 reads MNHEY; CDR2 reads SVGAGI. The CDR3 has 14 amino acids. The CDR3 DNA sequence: TGTGCCAGCAGTTTAACCGGGATCCGCTATGGCTACACCTTC. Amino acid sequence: CASSLTGIRYGYTF.

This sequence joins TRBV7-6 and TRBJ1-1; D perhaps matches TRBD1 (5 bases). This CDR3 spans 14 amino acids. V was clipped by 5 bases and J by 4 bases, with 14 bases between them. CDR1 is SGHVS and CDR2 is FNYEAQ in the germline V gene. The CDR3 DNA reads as TGTGCCAGCAGCCCTCCTCACGGGGGCACTGAAGCTTTCTTT. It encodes CASSPPHGGTEAFF.

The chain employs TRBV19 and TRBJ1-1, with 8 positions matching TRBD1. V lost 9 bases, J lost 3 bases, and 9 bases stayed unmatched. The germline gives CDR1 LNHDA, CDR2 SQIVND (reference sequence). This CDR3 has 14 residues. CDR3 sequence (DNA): TGTGCCAGCCAATACACAGGGGGATACACTGAAGCTTTCTTT. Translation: CASQYTGGYTEAFF.

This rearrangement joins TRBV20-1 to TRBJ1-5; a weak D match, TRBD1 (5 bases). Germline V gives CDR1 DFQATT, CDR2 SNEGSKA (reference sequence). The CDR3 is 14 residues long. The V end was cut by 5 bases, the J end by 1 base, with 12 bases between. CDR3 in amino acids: CSAHDRGSNQPQHF. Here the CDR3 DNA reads TGCAGTGCTCACGACCGGGGGAGCAATCAGCCCCAGCATTTT.

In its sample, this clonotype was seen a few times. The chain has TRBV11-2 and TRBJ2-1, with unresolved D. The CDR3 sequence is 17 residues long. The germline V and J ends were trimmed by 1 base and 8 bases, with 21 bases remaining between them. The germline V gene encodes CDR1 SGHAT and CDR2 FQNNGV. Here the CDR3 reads CASSLARYGRIDDEQFF. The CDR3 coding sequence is TGTGCCAGCAGCTTAGCCCGTTACGGACGAATCGACGATGAGCAGTTCTTC.

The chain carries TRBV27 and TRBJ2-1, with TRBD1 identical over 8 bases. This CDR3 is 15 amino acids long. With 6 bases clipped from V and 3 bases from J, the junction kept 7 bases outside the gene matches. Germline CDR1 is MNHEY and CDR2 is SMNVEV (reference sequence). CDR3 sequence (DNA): TGTGCCAGCAGCAGGACAGGGAAACTCTACAATGAGCAGTTCTTC. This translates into CASSRTGKLYNEQFF.